This T cell receptor beta chain was retrieved from a study of cytomegalovirus exposure and HLA in healthy donors. All donors participated as healthy donors of bone marrow. CDR1 is MGHRA, CDR2 YSYEKL, per germline. This CDR3 comprises 14 residues. V lost 0 bases and J lost 9, with 9 bases in between. PCR involved 60 Vbeta and 13 Jbeta primers. Repertoires were generated with immunoSEQ multiplex PCR, while TCRdb's copy carries only in-frame clones and drops some. Altogether roughly 140,000 clones are present, around three quarters being singletons, with the ten largest covering 6.5% to 8%. This rearrangement joins TRBV4-1 to TRBJ1-6; D remains ambiguous. Sequenced input: PBMCs. The clonotype originates from a woman aged 35 to 49 in good health and CMV-seropositive. This CDR3 is CASSQDPGASPLHF. The CDR3 coding sequence is TGCGCCAGCAGCCAAGATCCCGGAGCTTCACCCCTCCACTTT.